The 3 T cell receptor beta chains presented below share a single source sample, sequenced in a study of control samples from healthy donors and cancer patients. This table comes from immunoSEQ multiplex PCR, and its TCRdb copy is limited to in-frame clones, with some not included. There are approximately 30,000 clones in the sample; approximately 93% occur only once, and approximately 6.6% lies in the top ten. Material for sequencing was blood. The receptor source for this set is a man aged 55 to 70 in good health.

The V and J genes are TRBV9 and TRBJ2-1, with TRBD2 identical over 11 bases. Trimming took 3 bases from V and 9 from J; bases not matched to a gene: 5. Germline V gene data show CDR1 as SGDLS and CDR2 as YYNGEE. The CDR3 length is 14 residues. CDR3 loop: CASSASLAGAEQFF. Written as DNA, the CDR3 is TGTGCCAGCAGCGCCTCACTAGCGGGGGCTGAGCAGTTCTTC.

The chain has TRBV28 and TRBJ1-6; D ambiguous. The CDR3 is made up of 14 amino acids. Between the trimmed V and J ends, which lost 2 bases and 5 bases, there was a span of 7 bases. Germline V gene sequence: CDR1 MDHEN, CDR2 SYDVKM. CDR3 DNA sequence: TGTGCCAGCAGTTTACGGGGTAATAATTCACCCCTCCACTTT. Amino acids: CASSLRGNNSPLHF.

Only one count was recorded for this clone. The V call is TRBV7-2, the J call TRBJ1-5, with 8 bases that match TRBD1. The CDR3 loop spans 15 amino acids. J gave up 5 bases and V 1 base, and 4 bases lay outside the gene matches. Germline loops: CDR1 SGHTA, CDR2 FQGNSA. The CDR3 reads CASSLVTGGYQPQHF. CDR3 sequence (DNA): TGTGCCAGCAGCTTAGTAACAGGGGGGTATCAGCCCCAGCATTTT.